This TCR beta chain was sequenced for a study of shared clonotypes between healthy human individuals. General study findings and limits: The study sampled only blood, and tissue repertoires likely differ.

This clone was counted once. No antigen is known for it. Genomic DNA from each subset was divided evenly over several immunoSEQ plates. Original handling: In the immunoSEQ data, sequences were junction-only and lacked quality scores, so filtering differed. Data came from immunoSEQ multiplex PCR; TCRdb stores just in-frame clones and leaves some out. For V, J and clone size, that table is used; D and trimming come from the DNA. Of about 1.1 million clones in the sample, approximately 78% are singletons; the top ten hold around 0.6%. V lost 6 bases to trimming and J lost 6 bases; unmatched junction nucleotides: 11. The length of the CDR3 is 14 residues. Per germline, CDR1 MNHEY and CDR2 SMNVEV (reference sequence).

The specimen sequenced was memory CD4+ T cells from PBMCs. Noted subset: CD45RA-negative fraction. The source is a man younger than 35 in good health. Some clones in this sample may be carry-over from other donors' samples. This chain links TRBV27 with TRBJ2-7; TRBD2 matches 7 bases. The CDR3 nucleotides read TGTGCCAGCAGCTCGGGACTACTGTTAGTCGAGCAGTACTTC. Translated, it gives CASSSGLLLVEQYF.